A single sample is the source of the 9 T cell receptor beta chains below, sequenced in a study of blood T cell repertoires in COVID-19. TCRdb's table, derived via immunoSEQ multiplex PCR, lists solely in-frame clones and lacks some. The table has tens of thousands of clones, roughly 90% seen once. The sample taken for sequencing was peripheral blood. The receptors come from a man aged 40-49 years with COVID-19, enrolled during active disease.

The chain uses TRBV30 and TRBJ1-4, with D tentatively TRBD1 (6 bases). Trimming stripped 2 bases from V and 7 bases from J, with 14 bases between. The germline V gene encodes CDR1 GTSNPN and CDR2 SVGIG (reference sequence). The CDR3 has 14 amino acids. CDR3 residues: CAWSRGGKSEKLFF. CDR3 nucleotides: TGTGCCTGGAGTAGGGGGGGCAAGAGTGAAAAACTGTTTTTT.

The genes are TRBV6-5 and TRBJ1-5; D remains ambiguous. The V end lost 0 bases, the J end lost 0 bases, and 6 bases lay between the germline ends. Per germline, CDR1 MNHEY and CDR2 SVGAGI. This CDR3 spans 15 amino acids. In DNA, the CDR3 is TGTGCCAGCAGTTACTCGATACATAGCAATCAGCCCCAGCATTTT. Protein product: CASSYSIHSNQPQHF.

The chain joins TRBV5-1 to TRBJ1-1; no reliable D call. CDR1 SGHRS and CDR2 YFSETQ come from the germline V gene. Trimming left V 0 bases short and J 2 bases short, with 5 bases between. The CDR3 contains 13 residues. CDR3 bases: TGCGCCAGCAGCTTGGGCAGAAACACTGAAGCTTTCTTT. It is translated as CASSLGRNTEAFF.

V usage is TRBV5-1 and J usage is TRBJ2-5; 7 nucleotides agree with TRBD1. Germline V gives CDR1 SGHRS, CDR2 YFSETQ. Trimming removed 3 bases from V and 4 bases from J; junction bases left unmatched: 6. The CDR3 contains 14 residues. CDR3 DNA sequence: TGCGCCAGCAGCTGGGACAGCCCCCGAGAGACCCAGTACTTC. Amino acid sequence: CASSWDSPRETQYF.

The chain couples TRBV2 to TRBJ1-1; maybe TRBD1 (6 bases). In germline, CDR1 is SNHLY, CDR2 FYNNEI. CDR3 length: 18 amino acids. V lost 4 bases to trimming and J lost 8 bases, with 29 bases between them. The CDR3 loop reads CASSALGGRGSGLAEAFF. CDR3 sequence (DNA): TGTGCCAGCAGTGCTCTGGGGGGGAGGGGGAGCGGGCTGGCCGAAGCTTTCTTT.

V usage is TRBV5-1 and J usage is TRBJ1-1; 8 bases are shared with TRBD1. J lost 5 bases, V lost 3 bases, and 6 bases had no gene match. CDR1 is SGHRS, CDR2 YFSETQ, per germline. CDR3 length equals 14 residues. CDR3 in amino acids: CASSSGQGWTEAFF. CDR3 coding DNA: TGCGCCAGCAGCTCCGGACAGGGATGGACTGAAGCTTTCTTT. Full variable domain (outside the CDR3, taken from reference TRBV5-1 and TRBJ1-1): KAGVTQTPRYLIKTRGQQVTLSCSPISGHRSVSWYQQTPGQGLQFLFEYFSETQRNKGNFPGRFSGRQFSNSRSEMNVSTLELGDSALYLCASSSGQGWTEAFFGQGTRLTVV.

The chain carries TRBV10-1 and TRBJ2-5, with D perhaps matching TRBD2 (7 bases). V was clipped by 0 bases and J by 5 bases, with 16 bases between them. The germline gives CDR1 WNHNN, CDR2 SYGVQD (reference sequence). The CDR3 runs 16 residues. CDR3 protein: CASSESGGGARETQYF. In DNA form, the CDR3 reads TGCGCCAGCAGTGAGTCTGGAGGGGGGGCCCGGGAGACCCAGTACTTC.

This clone was picked up one time. This sequence joins TRBV9 and TRBJ2-3; TRBD2 is a possible D gene (6 bases). Per germline, CDR1 SGDLS and CDR2 YYNGEE. This CDR3 has 15 amino acids. Trimming stripped 3 bases from V and 3 bases from J, with 14 bases between. DNA of the CDR3: TGTGCCAGCAGCGGCCTGACTCGGGGGACAGATACGCAGTATTTT. It translates to CASSGLTRGTDTQYF.

This chain joins TRBV3-1 (or the pseudogene TRBV3-2) and TRBJ2-3, with 8 nucleotides matching TRBD2. The CDR3 is 16 residues long. V dropped 1 base and J dropped 1; count of bases not matched to a gene: 4. CDR1 LGHDT and CDR2 YNNKEL come from the germline V gene (reference sequence). The CDR3 protein is CASSQVTRGGTDTQYF. The CDR3 bases are TGTGCCAGCAGCCAAGTGACGCGGGGGGGCACAGATACGCAGTATTTT.